This TCR beta chain appears in the sequencing data of a study of neurological immune-mediated disorders. Overall study findings and caveats: None of the CDR3 amino acid sequences of expanded clones were shared across subjects, and this suggested private repertoires in all groups. Phylogenetic grouping placed 18 of 34 multiple sclerosis patients' repertoires in one related-CDR3 cluster, a possible signature.

The team produced cDNA through 5'RACE using 10-nucleotide random UMIs. Via MiXCR, TCRdb re-called the 5' RACE reads, giving one row per CDR3 protein. Of some 48,000 distinct CDR3 sequences listed, 5.8% are singletons. This clonotype was detected ten times or more. Its antigen is currently unknown. This CDR3 spans 14 amino acids. Deletions cut 0 bases from V and 8 bases from J, with 13 bases between. Germline lookup yields CDR1 MNHEY and CDR2 SVGAGI. This rearrangement joins TRBV6-5 to TRBJ1-2, with no clear D. This sequence was found in a woman between 18 and 29 years old with multiple sclerosis. Sequencing input: CD4+ T cells from blood. The CDR3 DNA follows: TGTGCCAGCAGTTACTCTAGTTGGGTAGGAGGCTACACCTTC. This sequence encodes CASSYSSWVGGYTF.